This TCR beta chain was retrieved from a study of PD-L1 blockade in urothelial cancer. Study details: In the patient group, about 90% of the roughly 29 were males with bladder-origin urothelial cancer. A median blood sample held 141,255 T cells and tens of thousands of unique TCRs. Investigators checked blood 3 weeks (second dose) and 6 weeks after treatment start.

Sequencing used immunoSEQ multiplex PCR; TCRdb keeps in-frame clones, though not all of them. The sample contains just under 40,000 clones, roughly nine tenths of which appear only once. Time point indicated: pretreatment peripheral blood. There are 14 residues in the CDR3. V was shortened by 2 bases and J by 6 bases, with 14 bases between the two germline ends. CDR1 is SGHVS and CDR2 is FNYEAQ in the germline V gene. The chain uses TRBV7-6 and TRBJ2-7; D perhaps matches TRBD1 (5 bases). The clonotype was recovered from a woman aged 60-70 years with urothelial cancer. Specimen: PBMCs, collected around atezolizumab (anti-PD-L1) treatment. This CDR3 reads CASSLMLAGSEQYF. The CDR3 DNA reads TGTGCCAGCAGCTTAATGTTAGCAGGGTCCGAGCAGTACTTC. The full variable domain, its missing parts supplied by reference TRBV7-6 and TRBJ2-7, is GAGVSQSPRYKVTKRGQDVALRCDPISGHVSLYWYRQALGQGPEFLTYFNYEAQQDKSGLPNDRFSAERPEGSISTLTIQRTEQRDSAMYRCASSLMLAGSEQYFGPGTRLTVT.